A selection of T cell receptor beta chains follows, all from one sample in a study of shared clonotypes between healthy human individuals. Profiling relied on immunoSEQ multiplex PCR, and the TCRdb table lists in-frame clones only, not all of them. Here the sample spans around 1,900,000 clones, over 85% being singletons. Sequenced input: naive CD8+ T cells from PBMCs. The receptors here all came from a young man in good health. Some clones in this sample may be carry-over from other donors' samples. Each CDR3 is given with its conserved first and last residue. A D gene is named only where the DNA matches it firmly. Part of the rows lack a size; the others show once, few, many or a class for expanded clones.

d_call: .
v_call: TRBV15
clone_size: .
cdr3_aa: CATSRVPAPPNTEAFF

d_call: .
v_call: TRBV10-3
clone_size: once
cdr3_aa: CAISDLDVAQYF

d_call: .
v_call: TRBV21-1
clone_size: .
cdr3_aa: CASSKEQAGGYTF

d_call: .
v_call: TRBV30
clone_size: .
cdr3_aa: CAWSVLGGYEQYF

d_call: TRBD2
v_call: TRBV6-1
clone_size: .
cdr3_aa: CASSEAPPGLAGISHSNEQFF

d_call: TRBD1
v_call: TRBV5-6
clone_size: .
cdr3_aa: CASSPDRSRWQYF

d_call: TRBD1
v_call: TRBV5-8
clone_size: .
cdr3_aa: CASGGQESYEQYF

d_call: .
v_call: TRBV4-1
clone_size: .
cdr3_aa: CASSQAPGIGTGELFF

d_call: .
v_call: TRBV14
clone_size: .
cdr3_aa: CASSQAGGVETYEQYF

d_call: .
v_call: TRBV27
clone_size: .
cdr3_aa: CASSLMGSGANVLTF

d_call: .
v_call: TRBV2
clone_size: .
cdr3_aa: CASSESSSYNEQFF

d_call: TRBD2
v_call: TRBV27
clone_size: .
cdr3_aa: CASGLAGVPDTQYF

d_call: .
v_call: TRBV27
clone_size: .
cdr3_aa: CASSLVVYQPQHF

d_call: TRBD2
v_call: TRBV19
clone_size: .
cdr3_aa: CASSGRPTDTQYF

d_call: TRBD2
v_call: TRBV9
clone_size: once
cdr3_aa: CASSEGGTRSYEQYF

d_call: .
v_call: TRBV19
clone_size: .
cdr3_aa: CASSIAGSHNEQFF

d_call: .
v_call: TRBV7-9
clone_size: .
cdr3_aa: CASSQGGLRLYEQYF

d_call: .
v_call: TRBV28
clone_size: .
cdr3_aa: CASSILGEQYF

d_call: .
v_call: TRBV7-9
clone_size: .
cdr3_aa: CASSLATFGELFF

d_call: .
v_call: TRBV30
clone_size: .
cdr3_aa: CAWRSGAGNTIYF

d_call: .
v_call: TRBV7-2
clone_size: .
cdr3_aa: CASSLGNYWDYEQYF

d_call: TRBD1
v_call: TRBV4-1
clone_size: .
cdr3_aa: CASSHPTDRVEGYTF

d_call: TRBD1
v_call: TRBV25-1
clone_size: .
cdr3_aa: CASGEQGSGANVLTF

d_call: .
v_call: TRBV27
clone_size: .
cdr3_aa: CASSLSTSYIGTEAFF

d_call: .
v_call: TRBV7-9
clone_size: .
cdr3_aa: CASSFGNTQETQYF

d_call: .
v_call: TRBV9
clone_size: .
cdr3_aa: CASSPLPGHSNTGELFF

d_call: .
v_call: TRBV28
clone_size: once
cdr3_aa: CASNLQRLSYEQYF

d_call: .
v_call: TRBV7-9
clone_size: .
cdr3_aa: CASSQGLIGPEAFF

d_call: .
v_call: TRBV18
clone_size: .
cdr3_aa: CASSPGETESRNYGYTF

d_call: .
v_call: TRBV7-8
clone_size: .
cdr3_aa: CASSSRTADYEQYF

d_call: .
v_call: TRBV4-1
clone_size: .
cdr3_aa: CASSQDSRAEGEQYF

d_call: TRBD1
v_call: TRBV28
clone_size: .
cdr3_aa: CASSWDRVGHSPNTGELFF

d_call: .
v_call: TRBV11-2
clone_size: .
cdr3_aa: CASSPGAWGYGYTF

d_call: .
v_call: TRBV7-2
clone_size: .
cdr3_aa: CASSPLLLLWDEQFF

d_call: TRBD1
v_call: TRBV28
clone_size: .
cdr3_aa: CASRAGTGPYEQYF

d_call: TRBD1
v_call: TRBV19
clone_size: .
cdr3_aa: CASSIVWTGGNQPQHF

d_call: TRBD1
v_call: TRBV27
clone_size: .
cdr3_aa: CASSAGGSTEAFF

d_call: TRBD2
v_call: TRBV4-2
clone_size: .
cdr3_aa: CASSQEASGSPETQYF

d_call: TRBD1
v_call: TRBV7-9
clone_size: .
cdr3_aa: CASSLGAGQGYNEQFF

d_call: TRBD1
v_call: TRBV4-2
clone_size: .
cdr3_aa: CASSQTGVQPQHF